This T cell receptor beta chain was sequenced in a study of human T cells and chemical hapten exposure. Study-wide findings and caveats: TCRs above 1 in 1000 frequency did not change with DPC sensitization. Versus controls, expanded TCRs had significantly more large CDR3 similarity clusters.

This clonotype was seen many times. Antigen: not known. The germline CDR1 and CDR2 sequences are SGHAT and FQNNGV. This CDR3 has 17 amino acids. Trimming took off 1 base at V and 4 bases at J, with 20 bases between the two ends. Time point denoted: patch test 2, 6 weeks after DPC sensitization. Documented treatment: therapeutic diphenylcyclopropenone sensitization with weekly scalp DPC. Blood, whole and unfractionated, served as the source for total RNA extraction. Drawing of blood took place ahead of applying each patch test. Using its own MiXCR run on the RACE reads, TCRdb lists one record per CDR3 protein. The sample includes tens of thousands of distinct CDR3 sequences, roughly a tenth of them seen just once.

Sequencing was performed on whole blood, taken in connection with sensitization to the hapten diphenylcyclopropenone (DPC). The rearrangement joins TRBV11-2 to TRBJ2-7; maybe TRBD1 (6 bases). The receptor was derived from a woman aged 25 to 39 with alopecia areata. Some clones in this sample may be carry-over from other donors' samples. CDR3 DNA sequence: TGTGCCAGCAGCTTAGTACTCAGGGGAAATGAGGCTTACGAGCAGTACTTC. It translates to CASSLVLRGNEAYEQYF.